These T cell receptor beta chains were read from a single sample in a study of control samples from healthy donors and cancer patients. Data came from immunoSEQ multiplex PCR; TCRdb stores just in-frame clones and leaves some out. The sample contains about 140,000 clones, about 90% of which appear only once. The sequenced sample consisted of blood. The receptors derive from a man younger than 35 in good health. Each CDR3 is given with its conserved first and last residue. The D gene is left open where the match is weak. For some rows the clone size is stated as once, few or many, or as a class when expanded; others skip it.

DNA: TGCGCCAGCAGCCAAAACTACGCGAACACCGGGGAGCTGTTTTTT; CDR3: CASSQNYANTGELFF; D: .; size: .; J: TRBJ2-2; V: TRBV4-1
DNA: TGTGCCAGCAGCCACGGACAGGGCAACTATGGCTACACCTTC; CDR3: CASSHGQGNYGYTF; D: TRBD1; size: .; J: TRBJ1-2; V: TRBV7-9
DNA: TGTGCCACGGTCTCCGGGATGGGAACCTACGAGCAGTACTTC; CDR3: CATVSGMGTYEQYF; D: .; size: .; J: TRBJ2-7; V: TRBV28
DNA: TGTGCCAGCAGCGATCAGTGGGATATGTTTTTT; CDR3: CASSDQWDMFF; D: .; size: once; J: TRBJ1-4; V: TRBV11-1
DNA: TGTGCCAGCAGCTTCCAGGGTGGGGAAAAACTGTTTTTT; CDR3: CASSFQGGEKLFF; D: .; size: .; J: TRBJ1-4; V: TRBV7-9
DNA: TGTGCCAGCAGCCAAGATCTTGAAGCTTCACCCCTCCACTTT; CDR3: CASSQDLEASPLHF; D: .; size: .; J: TRBJ1-6; V: TRBV14
DNA: TGTGCCAGCAGCTCAGTAGGGGGAACCAACACTGAAGCTTTCTTT; CDR3: CASSSVGGTNTEAFF; D: .; size: .; J: TRBJ1-1; V: TRBV5-5
DNA: TGTGCCAGCAGTGAGGGGGGGGTCCCGGCCTACGAGCAGTACTTC; CDR3: CASSEGGVPAYEQYF; D: TRBD2; size: .; J: TRBJ2-7; V: TRBV6-1
DNA: TGTGCCAGCAGTTGGTTGGTTGACGGCTACACCTTC; CDR3: CASSWLVDGYTF; D: .; size: .; J: TRBJ1-2; V: TRBV12-3/TRBV12-4
DNA: TGTGCCACCAGTAACCCTGACAGGTCAGGCGGGGAGCTGTTTTTT; CDR3: CATSNPDRSGGELFF; D: .; size: .; J: TRBJ2-2; V: TRBV24-1
DNA: TGTGCCAGCAGCAGACTAGCGGGGGGGCCCGCAGATACGCAGTATTTT; CDR3: CASSRLAGGPADTQYF; D: TRBD2; size: .; J: TRBJ2-3; V: TRBV13
DNA: TGTGCCAGCACCCCAGACAGGGGGTACACTGAAGCTTTCTTT; CDR3: CASTPDRGYTEAFF; D: TRBD1; size: .; J: TRBJ1-1; V: TRBV5-4
DNA: TGCGCCAGCAGCTTGGGTTCCGAGATGAACACTGAAGCTTTCTTT; CDR3: CASSLGSEMNTEAFF; D: .; size: .; J: TRBJ1-1; V: TRBV5-1
DNA: TGTGCCAGCAGTCAAACCGACAGTCTCAACTATGGCTACACCTTC; CDR3: CASSQTDSLNYGYTF; D: .; size: .; J: TRBJ1-2; V: TRBV3-1/TRBV3-2
DNA: TGCAGCGTTGGTACCTTCCGGGACAGGGCTACCGGGGAGCTGTTTTTT; CDR3: CSVGTFRDRATGELFF; D: TRBD1; size: once; J: TRBJ2-2; V: TRBV29-1
DNA: TGCGCCAGCAGGCAAACCGGGACAGGGGGATACAATGAGCAGTTCTTC; CDR3: CASRQTGTGGYNEQFF; D: TRBD1; size: .; J: TRBJ2-1; V: TRBV4-1
DNA: TGTGCCAGCAGAGGTATCGAGATAGTAAAGGTAGAATTCTATGGCTACACCTTC; CDR3: CASRGIEIVKVEFYGYTF; D: .; size: .; J: TRBJ1-2; V: TRBV2
DNA: TGTGCCAGCAGTTTACAAGGCGAGCAGTACTTC; CDR3: CASSLQGEQYF; D: .; size: .; J: TRBJ2-7; V: TRBV12-3/TRBV12-4
DNA: TGCGCCAGCAGCTTGCGAGCGGCGGAGGACACTGAAGCTTTCTTT; CDR3: CASSLRAAEDTEAFF; D: .; size: .; J: TRBJ1-1; V: TRBV5-1
DNA: TGTGCCAGCAGTTCGTTTTTGACAGCTAATTCACCCCTCCACTTT; CDR3: CASSSFLTANSPLHF; D: .; size: .; J: TRBJ1-6; V: TRBV6-5
DNA: TGTGCCAGCAGCTTAGCTGCCGAGCAGTACTTC; CDR3: CASSLAAEQYF; D: .; size: .; J: TRBJ2-7; V: TRBV13